This record looks at one TCR beta chain sequence and its context. The CDR3 sequence is 14 residues long. CDR1 and CDR2 (germline): LNHDA, SQIVND (reference sequence). Trimming removed 8 bases at V and 1 base at J, with 11 bases between. TCR beta was sequenced from blood CD8+ and CD4+ T cells. The multiple sclerosis controls were treatment-naive patients with relapsing-remitting disease that was stable or active. This record belongs to a study of CD8 T cells in Susac syndrome. Reverse transcription of about 0.45 to 1 ug RNA was performed with random hexamers. Amplification of TCR beta CDR3 across 54 Vbeta and 13 Jbeta was performed with immunoSEQ multiplex PCR. TCRdb re-analysed the immunoSEQ multiplex PCR reads in MiXCR, keeping a single row per CDR3 protein. The data contain a few hundred thousand distinct CDR3 sequences, more than 85% of them singletons.

This TCR came from a human donor with multiple sclerosis. V gene TRBV19 combines with J gene TRBJ2-2; possible D gene TRBD1, 6 bases. Sequences were obtained from CD8+ T cells from PBMCs. The CDR3 DNA sequence: TGTGCCAGTCATCCGGACAGGAACACCGGGGAGCTGTTTTTT. It encodes CASHPDRNTGELFF. Full variable domain (rest looked up from reference TRBV19 and TRBJ2-2): DGGITQSPKYLFRKEGQNVTLSCEQNLNHDAMYWYRQDPGQGLRLIYYSQIVNDFQKGDIAEGYSVSREKKESFPLTVTSAQKNPTAFYLCASHPDRNTGELFFGEGSRLTVL.